Below, 22 T cell receptor beta chains from the same sample are listed, as sequenced in a study of blood T cells in healthy people across ages. PCR was performed a second time for 7 to 11 cycles using a sample-barcoded 5' primer and a J-beta primer mix. TCRdb analysed the 5' RACE reads with MiXCR anew, one entry per CDR3 protein. Of some 1 million distinct CDR3 sequences in the sample, over 35% are singletons; the top ten hold around 18%. The sample was blood. The source is a woman between 55 and 75 years old in good health.

The table lists this clonotype with a few counts. The chain joins TRBV6-5 to TRBJ2-5; D is uncertain. The V end lost 4 bases, the J end lost 1 base, and 10 bases lay between the germline ends. The CDR3 totals 14 residues. CDR1 and CDR2 from the germline V gene are MNHEY and SVGAGI. The CDR3 spells CASSSPPGQETQYF. CDR3 sequence (DNA): TGTGCCAGCAGTTCACCCCCAGGCCAAGAGACCCAGTACTTC.

This clonotype was detected a few times. The chain couples TRBV2 to TRBJ2-1; D might be TRBD2 (6 bases). Germline-derived CDR1 and CDR2 are SNHLY and FYNNEI. Trimming left V 7 bases short and J 5 bases short, with 15 bases between. This CDR3 comprises 14 residues. CDR3 DNA sequence: TGTGCCAGCATGAGAGTAGCGGATAACAATGAGCAGTTCTTC. Residues: CASMRVADNNEQFF.

This clonotype appeared a few times. This sequence joins TRBV6-1 and TRBJ1-2; D is uncertain. The V and J ends lost 2 bases and 8 bases respectively, with 18 bases between them. CDR3 length equals 15 residues. The germline gives CDR1 MNHNS, CDR2 SASEGT. CDR3 loop: CASSEKAGPTQGYTF. The CDR3 nucleotides are TGTGCCAGCAGTGAAAAGGCAGGCCCAACTCAGGGCTACACCTTC.

The V call is TRBV12-3 or TRBV12-4, the J call TRBJ2-3; D unclear. Trimming took 6 bases from V and 2 from J, leaving 21 bases between them. The CDR3 is 17 residues long. The CDR3 reads CASSHNVEILITDTQYF. The CDR3 coding sequence is TGTGCCAGCAGCCATAACGTTGAGATACTAATCACAGATACGCAGTATTTT.

Only a few counts were recorded for this clonotype. This chain connects TRBV7-3 to TRBJ2-5, with no clear D. Germline CDR1 SGHTA, CDR2 FQGTGA. Trimming stripped 5 bases from V and 1 base from J, with 17 bases between. CDR3 length equals 16 residues. As DNA, the CDR3 is TGTGCCAGCAGCCAAGGGCAGACCTCCCTCCAAGAGACCCAGTACTTC. Translation: CASSQGQTSLQETQYF.

This clonotype was observed a few times. The V and J genes are TRBV12-3 or TRBV12-4 and TRBJ2-5; D remains unclear. V dropped 6 bases and J dropped 4 bases, with 21 bases sitting between them. The CDR3 contains 16 residues. CDR3 residues: CASSVIPGRNTETQYF. The CDR3 DNA reads as TGTGCCAGCAGCGTAATCCCTGGACGCAATACAGAGACCCAGTACTTC.

This sequence joins TRBV20-1 and TRBJ2-3; D possibly corresponds to TRBD1 (5 bases). CDR1 and CDR2 from the germline V gene are DFQATT and SNEGSKA (reference sequence). V was trimmed by 4 bases and J by 5 bases, leaving 19 bases between them. CDR3 length equals 15 residues. CDR3 DNA sequence: TGCAGTGCTAAGCAGGGCGTTCCTGGTCGAGATACGCAGTATTTT. As protein: CSAKQGVPGRDTQYF.

The chain carries TRBV6-5 and TRBJ2-1, with D possibly matching TRBD2 (6 bases). There are 13 residues in the CDR3. V was trimmed by 8 bases and J by 5 bases, leaving 13 bases between them. Per germline, CDR1 MNHEY and CDR2 SVGAGI. The DNA of the CDR3 is TGTGCCAGCGGGCGGGGCCCCCACAATGAGCAGTTCTTC. Translating gives CASGRGPHNEQFF.

Only a few counts were recorded for this clonotype. J is TRBJ2-3 and V is TRBV7-3, with 12 bases matching TRBD2. The CDR3 contains 16 residues. Germline CDR1 and CDR2: SGHTA and FQGTGA. The V and J ends lost 2 bases and 8 bases, in that order; junction bases with no gene match: 8. CDR3 in DNA: TGTGCCAGCAGCTTAGGTCCGACTAGCGGGAGCGCTACGCAGTATTTT. Translation gives CASSLGPTSGSATQYF. The full variable domain, its missing parts supplied by reference TRBV7-3 and TRBJ2-3, is GAGVSQTPSNKVTEKGKYVELRCDPISGHTALYWYRQSLGQGPEFLIYFQGTGAADDSGLPNDRFFAVRPEGSVSTLKIQRTERGDSAVYLCASSLGPTSGSATQYFGPGTRLTVL.

In its sample, this clonotype was seen a few times. The chain is built from TRBV4-2 and TRBJ2-1, with a tentative D call TRBD2 (6 bases). Trimming pared 3 bases from V and 8 bases from J, leaving 20 bases between. CDR3 length equals 16 residues. Per germline, CDR1 LGHNA and CDR2 YNFKEQ. The CDR3 reads CASSQGEEGAFDEQFF. In DNA form, the CDR3 reads TGTGCCAGCAGCCAGGGGGAGGAGGGCGCCTTCGATGAGCAGTTCTTC.

This clonotype appeared a few times. The chain employs TRBV6-2 or TRBV6-3 and TRBJ2-7; TRBD2 matches 12 bases. The germline V gene encodes CDR1 MNHEY and CDR2 SVGEGT. The CDR3 extends over 18 amino acids. After removal of 5 bases from V and 5 bases from J, the junction contained 16 bases not matched to a gene. CDR3 protein: CASSNPPLRLAGADEQYF. The DNA for the CDR3 is TGTGCCAGCAGTAACCCTCCCCTCCGACTAGCGGGAGCGGACGAGCAGTACTTC.

The J gene is TRBJ1-6, the V gene TRBV6-5, with a tentative D call TRBD1 (6 bases). Trimming cost V 2 bases and J 6 bases, with 11 bases left between them. CDR3 length: 15 residues. Germline V CDR1 and CDR2: MNHEY, SVGAGI. The chain's CDR3 is CASSYEQGINSPLHF. The CDR3 region has the DNA TGTGCCAGCAGTTACGAACAGGGCATTAATTCACCCCTCCACTTT.

The chain is built from TRBV6-5 and TRBJ1-6; no firm D call. This CDR3 spans 14 amino acids. The V end lost 1 base, the J end lost 10 bases, and 11 bases lay between the germline ends. Germline lookup yields CDR1 MNHEY and CDR2 SVGAGI. Here the CDR3 reads CASSYLDKRSPLHF. CDR3 sequence (DNA): TGTGCCAGCAGTTACTTGGATAAGAGGTCACCCCTCCACTTT.

V and J are TRBV24-1 and TRBJ2-3; no clear D. Germline loops: CDR1 KGHDR, CDR2 SFDVKD. Trimming took 7 bases from V and 6 from J, leaving 13 bases between them. There are 13 residues in the CDR3. DNA for the CDR3: TGTGCCACCAGCCCACCTTTTGAGGATACGCAGTATTTT. This sequence encodes CATSPPFEDTQYF.

V and J are TRBV27 and TRBJ2-5; 7 bases are shared with TRBD1. Germline CDR1 and CDR2: MNHEY and SMNVEV (reference sequence). The CDR3 consists of 15 residues. With 5 bases clipped from V and 1 base from J, the junction kept 7 bases outside the gene matches. The CDR3 DNA reads as TGTGCCAGCAGTACCGCCGGGACAGTCCAAGAGACCCAGTACTTC. Its protein product is CASSTAGTVQETQYF.

About this clonotype: One end of the junction does not line up with germline, which may come from a read error. The rearrangement joins TRBV6-2 or TRBV6-3 to TRBJ2-4; the D gene is possibly TRBD1 (7 bases). TRBJ2-7 matches the DNA end more closely, so the J call is doubtful. Per germline, CDR1 MNHEY and CDR2 SVGEGT. This CDR3 region has 13 residues. CDR3 nucleotide sequence: TGCGCCAGCAACTTAGGAGGGGGCAGCGAGCAGTACTTC. This codes for CASNLGGGSEQYF.

This clonotype was recorded only once. This rearrangement joins TRBV5-1 to TRBJ2-5; the match to TRBD2 covers 8 bases. CDR1 and CDR2 from the germline V gene are SGHRS and YFSETQ. V lost 4 bases and J lost 5; bases outside the gene matches: 7. The length of the CDR3 is 14 residues. The CDR3 nucleotides are TGCGCCAGCAGCACCGCGGGAGGCCGGGAGACCCAGTACTTC. Translation: CASSTAGGRETQYF.

This clonotype was found once. This sequence joins TRBV29-1 and TRBJ1-2; 10 bases align to TRBD1. Germline CDR1 reads SQVTM; CDR2 reads ANQGSEA. The CDR3 length is 12 residues. J lost 9 bases, V lost 7 bases, and 8 bases had no gene match. CDR3 bases: TGCAGCGGAGGGGACAGGGGAAGGAGCTACACCTTC. Translation: CSGGDRGRSYTF.

V is TRBV9 and J is TRBJ2-2; D unresolved. This CDR3 is built from 14 residues. Trimming took 0 bases from V and 4 from J, leaving 7 bases between them. The germline gives CDR1 SGDLS, CDR2 YYNGEE. The CDR3 nucleotides read TGTGCCAGCAGCGTAGCTGGGGTCACCGGGGAGCTGTTTTTT. Its protein product is CASSVAGVTGELFF.

Here the CDR3 DNA reads TGTGCCAGCAGCGGAAGGCCGGGCTCTGAAGCTTTCTTT. Amino acid sequence: CASSGRPGSEAFF. The chain links TRBV9 to TRBJ1-1; D unclear. This CDR3 region has 13 residues. V dropped 3 bases and J dropped 6 bases, with 12 bases sitting between them. CDR1 is SGDLS and CDR2 is YYNGEE in the germline V gene.

The chain uses TRBV14 and TRBJ2-5; TRBD1 matches at 9 bases. The better agreement between TRBJ2-7 and the DNA end casts doubt on the J call. The length of the CDR3 is 14 residues. Germline V gives CDR1 SGHDN, CDR2 FVKESK. In DNA form, the CDR3 reads TGTGCCAGCAGCCCCGGGACAGGGTTCCCCGAGCAGTACTTC. It is translated as CASSPGTGFPEQYF.

This clonotype was observed a few times. V usage is TRBV7-2 and J usage is TRBJ2-7; D is uncertain. This CDR3 is 14 amino acids long. V was pared by 5 bases and J by 2 bases, with 13 bases between. The germline gives CDR1 SGHTA, CDR2 FQGNSA. The CDR3 reads CASSLWRNPYEQYF. The CDR3 DNA follows: TGTGCCAGCAGCCTATGGAGAAACCCCTACGAGCAGTACTTC.